Shown below are 6 T cell receptor beta chains from a single sample sequenced in a study of blood T cell repertoires in COVID-19. The repertoire was sequenced with immunoSEQ multiplex PCR; TCRdb's copy has only in-frame clones and lacks some. The sample lists 250,000 to 300,000 clones, 80% to 90% occurring once. The sample comprised peripheral blood. The receptor set was obtained from a woman between 35 and 50 years old who had recovered from COVID-19.

The rearrangement uses TRBV4-2 and TRBJ1-1; 11 bases are shared with TRBD1. From germline, CDR1 is LGHNA and CDR2 YNFKEQ. The trim removed 2 bases at V and 3 bases at J, leaving 8 bases unmatched. This CDR3 contains 17 residues. CDR3 nucleotide sequence: TGTGCCAGCAGCCAATTAGGGACAGGGGGTAAGGACACTGAAGCTTTCTTT. Translating it yields CASSQLGTGGKDTEAFF.

The rearrangement uses TRBV5-1 and TRBJ2-2, with 7 bases lining up with TRBD2. V lost 2 bases and J lost 1; bases outside the gene matches: 5. The CDR3 covers 16 residues. CDR1 is SGHRS, CDR2 YFSETQ, per germline. CDR3 DNA sequence: TGCGCCAGCAGCTTCCGGGGGGTGATGAACACCGGGGAGCTGTTTTTT. It yields the protein CASSFRGVMNTGELFF. Using reference TRBV5-1 and TRBJ2-2 for the parts outside the CDR3, the full variable domain is KAGVTQTPRYLIKTRGQQVTLSCSPISGHRSVSWYQQTPGQGLQFLFEYFSETQRNKGNFPGRFSGRQFSNSRSEMNVSTLELGDSALYLCASSFRGVMNTGELFFGEGSRLTVL.

The chain couples TRBV6-5 to TRBJ1-2; D is possibly TRBD1 (5 bases). Between the trimmed V and J ends, which lost 0 bases and 5 bases, there was a span of 13 bases. CDR1 MNHEY and CDR2 SVGAGI come from the germline V gene. The CDR3 has 15 residues. CDR3 protein: CASSYSTQDPYGYTF. The CDR3 region has the DNA TGTGCCAGCAGTTACTCGACACAGGACCCTTATGGCTACACCTTC.

This chain uses TRBV10-2 with TRBJ2-1; 9 nucleotides match TRBD2. V trimming: 7 bases; J trimming: 0 bases; junction bases outside the gene matches: 13. Germline V gene lookup returns CDR1 WSHSY and CDR2 SAAADI. The CDR3 length is 18 residues. The CDR3 DNA sequence: TGCGCCAGCATGGAGTCTAGCGGGATACCATCCTCCTACAATGAGCAGTTCTTC. This codes for CASMESSGIPSSYNEQFF.

The V and J genes are TRBV5-6 and TRBJ2-5, with D possibly matching TRBD2 (6 bases). The CDR3 covers 13 residues. V gave up 7 bases and J gave up 8 bases, with 18 bases separating them. From germline, CDR1 is SGHDT and CDR2 YYEEEE. The CDR3 bases are TGTGCCAGCTTCCGGGTCCGGGGGAGTACCCAGTACTTC. Translation: CASFRVRGSTQYF.

The chain is built from TRBV18 and TRBJ1-3; 7 bases line up with TRBD1. This CDR3 has 18 amino acids. Germline V gene lookup returns CDR1 KGHSH and CDR2 LQKENI. J gave up 0 bases and V 4 bases, and 12 bases lay outside the gene matches. CDR3 sequence reads: CASSRTGLIASSGNTIYF. CDR3 DNA sequence: TGTGCCAGCTCACGGACAGGTCTCATAGCTTCCTCTGGAAACACCATATATTTT. Using reference TRBV18 and TRBJ1-3 for the parts outside the CDR3, the full variable domain is NAGVMQNPRHLVRRRGQEARLRCSPMKGHSHVYWYRQLPEEGLKFMVYLQKENIIDESGMPKERFSAEFPKEGPSILRIQQVVRGDSAAYFCASSRTGLIASSGNTIYFGEGSWLTVV.